The 20 T cell receptor beta chains below were found in one sample sequenced in a study of blood T cell repertoires in COVID-19. Profiling relied on immunoSEQ multiplex PCR, and the TCRdb table lists in-frame clones only, not all of them. The sample lists about 260,000 clones; around nine tenths were seen once. The sequencing sample was made of peripheral blood. The receptors stem from a woman in her sixties with COVID-19, enrolled during active disease.

The chain is built from TRBV5-5 and TRBJ1-5, with a weak D call TRBD1 (5 bases). Trimming left V 2 bases short and J 0 bases short, with 12 bases between. CDR1 is SGHKS, CDR2 YYEKEE, per germline (reference sequence). This CDR3 has 16 residues. The CDR3 loop reads CASSFEGVNSNQPQHF. CDR3 sequence (DNA): TGTGCCAGCAGCTTTGAAGGGGTTAATAGCAATCAGCCCCAGCATTTT.

The rearrangement joins TRBV9 to TRBJ2-5, with 9 positions matching TRBD2. Germline V gene data show CDR1 as SGDLS and CDR2 as YYNGEE. This CDR3 has 15 residues. V was pared by 0 bases and J by 5 bases, with 5 bases of the junction left unmatched. CDR3 protein: CASSVVASGTETQYF. In nucleotides, the CDR3 is TGTGCCAGCAGCGTAGTGGCTAGCGGGACGGAGACCCAGTACTTC.

CDR3 sequence: CASSIPSGGVGADNEQFF. The CDR3 bases are TGTGCCAGTAGTATACCTAGCGGGGGGGTTGGGGCAGACAATGAGCAGTTCTTC. The gene calls are TRBV19 and TRBJ2-1, with 12 bases matching TRBD2. The germline V gene has CDR1 LNHDA and CDR2 SQIVND (reference sequence). The CDR3 spans 18 residues. The V and J ends lost 2 bases and 5 bases, in that order; junction bases with no gene match: 10.

The genes are TRBV4-1 and TRBJ1-6; 8 bases fit TRBD1. The CDR3 contains 17 residues. J gave up 7 bases and V 0 bases, and 8 bases lay outside the gene matches. The germline V gene encodes CDR1 MGHRA and CDR2 YSYEKL. The CDR3 sequence: CASSQDPQGALNSPLHF. The CDR3 DNA reads as TGCGCCAGCAGCCAAGATCCGCAGGGGGCGTTGAATTCACCCCTCCACTTT.

The chain joins TRBV5-1 to TRBJ2-7, with 9 bases lining up with TRBD2. V lost 4 bases to trimming and J lost 3 bases; unmatched junction nucleotides: 8. The length of the CDR3 is 15 residues. CDR1 SGHRS and CDR2 YFSETQ come from the germline V gene. CDR3 amino acids: CASSPGLAGFYEQYF. In DNA, the CDR3 is TGCGCCAGCAGCCCGGGACTAGCCGGGTTCTACGAGCAGTACTTC.

The chain combines TRBV7-2 with TRBJ1-6; D remains ambiguous. Trimming removed 7 bases at V and 7 bases at J, with 14 bases between. The germline V gene encodes CDR1 SGHTA and CDR2 FQGNSA. This CDR3 is built from 14 residues. As DNA, the CDR3 is TGTGCCAGCAACGACCGGGTTGGAAATTCACCCCTCCACTTT. Protein: CASNDRVGNSPLHF. The full variable domain, its missing parts supplied by reference TRBV7-2 and TRBJ1-6, is GAGVSQSPSNKVTEKGKDVELRCDPISGHTALYWYRQSLGQGLEFLIYFQGNSAPDKSGLPSDRFSAERTGGSVSTLTIQRTQQEDSAVYLCASNDRVGNSPLHFGNGTRLTVT.

V usage is TRBV29-1 and J usage is TRBJ2-5; a weak D match, TRBD1 (6 bases). The CDR3 contains 12 residues. Per the germline V gene, CDR1 is SQVTM and CDR2 is ANQGSEA. The CDR3 nucleotides read TGCAGACAGGGCACTAGAATGGAGACCCAGTACTTC. It yields the protein CRQGTRMETQYF. Variable domain in full (rest from reference TRBV29-1 and TRBJ2-5): SAVISQKPSRDICQRGTSLTIQCQVDSQVTMMFWYRQQPGQSLTLIATANQGSEATYESGFVIDKFPISRPNLTFSTLTVSNMSPEDSSIYLCRQGTRMETQYFGPGTRLLVL.

This chain connects TRBV5-1 to TRBJ2-1, with 9 nucleotides matching TRBD2. CDR3 length equals 15 residues. Per the germline V gene, CDR1 is SGHRS and CDR2 is YFSETQ. V shed 0 bases and J 7 bases; nucleotides not matched to a gene: 5. CDR3 DNA sequence: TGCGCCAGCAGCTTGGTAGCGGGAGTGAGAAATGAGCAGTTCTTC. It translates to CASSLVAGVRNEQFF.

V and J are TRBV19 and TRBJ2-7; a possible D gene is TRBD2 (6 bases). The CDR3 is 14 residues long. V was trimmed by 7 bases and J by 2 bases, leaving 15 bases between them. Germline loops: CDR1 LNHDA, CDR2 SQIVND (reference sequence). In DNA form, the CDR3 reads TGTGCCAGTACCTCAGCCCTAGCGCCCTACGAGCAGTACTTC. It yields the protein CASTSALAPYEQYF.

The CDR3 loop is CASRPGLAVSDKNIQYF. The CDR3 DNA reads TGTGCCAGCAGGCCGGGACTAGCGGTCTCAGACAAAAACATTCAGTACTTC. The chain carries TRBV5-4 and TRBJ2-4; 11 bases align to TRBD2. Germline values: CDR1 SGHNT, CDR2 YYREEE (reference sequence). V shed 5 bases, J shed 3 bases, and the junction held 10 bases outside the gene matches. This CDR3 comprises 17 residues.

The chain recombines TRBV28 with TRBJ2-1, with 7 nucleotides matching TRBD2. The germline V gene encodes CDR1 MDHEN and CDR2 SYDVKM. Trimming removed 8 bases from V and 4 bases from J; junction bases left unmatched: 8. The CDR3 extends over 14 amino acids. This CDR3 is CASRVGGSYNEQFF. The CDR3 DNA follows: TGTGCCAGCCGAGTCGGGGGGAGTTACAATGAGCAGTTCTTC.

This rearrangement joins TRBV28 to TRBJ1-5; D is unclear. The CDR3 loop spans 16 amino acids. Per the germline V gene, CDR1 is MDHEN and CDR2 is SYDVKM. Between the trimmed V and J ends, which lost 6 bases and 0 bases, there was a span of 15 bases. CDR3 in amino acids: CASRASGVYSNQPQHF. In DNA, the CDR3 is TGTGCCAGCAGAGCCTCCGGTGTTTATAGCAATCAGCCCCAGCATTTT. Drawing the rest from reference TRBV28 and TRBJ1-5, the complete variable domain is DVKVTQSSRYLVKRTGEKVFLECVQDMDHENMFWYRQDPGLGLRLIYFSYDVKMKEKGDIPEGYSVSREKKERFSLILESASTNQTSMYLCASRASGVYSNQPQHFGDGTRLSIL.

This chain joins TRBV5-1 and TRBJ1-3, with D maybe TRBD1 (5 bases). This CDR3 contains 17 residues. CDR1 and CDR2 from the germline V gene are SGHRS and YFSETQ. The V gene lost 4 bases and the J gene lost 0 bases, with 17 bases spanning the gap. CDR3: CASSQDNARVSGNTIYF. The CDR3 bases are TGCGCCAGCAGCCAGGACAATGCCCGCGTCTCTGGAAACACCATATATTTT.

The chain combines TRBV5-1 with TRBJ2-7; D is ambiguous. V was pared by 4 bases and J by 0 bases, with 8 bases between. In germline, CDR1 is SGHRS, CDR2 YFSETQ. The CDR3 has 13 residues. The CDR3 DNA reads TGCGCCAGCAGCCCCCCCAGCTCCTACGAGCAGTACTTC. The encoded protein is CASSPPSSYEQYF.

This clone was seen only a few times. CDR3 region: CATSDGHLYEQYF. In DNA, the CDR3 is TGTGCCACCAGTGATGGACATCTCTACGAGCAGTACTTC. The chain has TRBV24-1 and TRBJ2-7, with D possibly TRBD1 on 5 matching bases. Germline CDR1 is KGHDR and CDR2 is SFDVKD. Trimming took 3 bases from V and 3 from J, leaving 8 bases between them. This CDR3 comprises 13 residues.

The V gene is TRBV5-1, the J gene TRBJ2-4; possibly TRBD2 for D (5 bases). The CDR3 runs 16 residues. Trimming removed 4 bases from V and 1 base from J, with 15 bases in between. Germline CDR1 is SGHRS and CDR2 is YFSETQ. The CDR3 reads CASSAAGVGAKNIQYF. CDR3 bases: TGCGCCAGCAGCGCCGCCGGGGTGGGGGCCAAAAACATTCAGTACTTC.

This chain connects TRBV6-2 or TRBV6-3 to TRBJ2-7, with 13 positions matching TRBD2. The CDR3 extends over 17 amino acids. The V gene end was trimmed by 6 bases and the J gene end by 1 base; junction bases not matched to a gene: 9. Germline-derived CDR1 and CDR2 are MNHEY and SVGEGT. The CDR3 is CASSSGTSGIKSYEQYF. The DNA of the CDR3 is TGTGCCAGCAGCTCGGGGACTAGCGGGATCAAGTCCTACGAGCAGTACTTC.

J is TRBJ2-1 and V is TRBV9; 16 bases match TRBD2. The CDR3 covers 14 residues. Germline loops: CDR1 SGDLS, CDR2 YYNGEE. V lost 2 bases, J lost 15 bases, and 5 bases stayed unmatched. The CDR3 bases are TGTGCCAGCAGCGTCTCGGGACTAGCGGGAGGGCTGTTCTTC. This codes for CASSVSGLAGGLFF.

This rearrangement joins TRBV14 to TRBJ1-6; D gene unclear. V lost 4 bases and J lost 1, with 5 bases in between. This CDR3 comprises 14 residues. Germline lookup yields CDR1 SGHDN and CDR2 FVKESK. CDR3 DNA: TGTGCCAGCAGCCCGGGGTCCTATAATTCACCCCTCCACTTT. It encodes CASSPGSYNSPLHF.

This clone came up once. Other DNA sequences from this sample encode an identical CDR3 as well. This rearrangement joins TRBV11-1 to TRBJ2-5, with 12 bases that match TRBD2. With 5 bases clipped from V and 4 bases from J, the junction kept 8 bases outside the gene matches. The CDR3 spans 16 residues. Germline V CDR1 and CDR2: SGHAT, FQDESV (reference sequence). The CDR3 region has the DNA TGTGCCAGCAGCCCTCGACTAGCGGGAGTTGGAGAGACCCAGTACTTC. Translation gives CASSPRLAGVGETQYF.